This T cell receptor beta chain was sequenced during a study of T cell repertoires in cytomegalovirus infection. Study outcomes and limitations: HLA-C-restricted, CMV-specific TCR beta clonotypes were dominant ex vivo.

TCRdb reprocessed the reads with MiXCR, giving one entry per CDR3 protein. The sample has around 230,000 distinct CDR3 sequences; 35% to 40% are singletons. Germline V CDR1 and CDR2: LNHDA, SQIVND (reference sequence). The germline V and J ends were trimmed by 5 bases and 7 bases, with 9 bases remaining between them. The CDR3 has 11 amino acids. This clonotype showed up just a few times. Its specificity is unknown. The sequenced sample was CD8+ T cells from cultured PBMCs, obtained from culture after CMV antigen stimulation. The TCR comes from a human donor in good health (CMV status not recorded). Some clones in this sample may be carry-over from other donors' samples. The chain employs TRBV19 and TRBJ2-7; TRBD1 might be the D (6 bases). CDR3 nucleotide sequence: TGTGCCAGTAGTCCCGGGACAGAGCAGTACTTC. Its translation: CASSPGTEQYF. Full variable domain (missing parts from reference TRBV19 and TRBJ2-7): DGGITQSPKYLFRKEGQNVTLSCEQNLNHDAMYWYRQDPGQGLRLIYYSQIVNDFQKGDIAEGYSVSREKKESFPLTVTSAQKNPTAFYLCASSPGTEQYFGPGTRLTVT.